Included here is one TCR beta chain sequence, with context. Its antigen is not identified. Sequenced by immunoSEQ multiplex PCR; TCRdb stores in-frame clones only, minus some. In the table there are more than 95,000 clones, 88% of which are singletons. Germline V lookup: CDR1 SEHNR, CDR2 FQNEAQ (reference sequence). The length of the CDR3 is 14 residues. V lost 4 bases, J lost 4 bases, and 4 bases stayed unmatched. This entry is derived from a study of T cell responses to AZD1222 COVID-19 vaccine. Study outcomes and limitations: Repertoires were collected only later (after the peak T cell response had occurred). With two AZD1222 doses given, Spike-specific TCR breadth and depth both rose. There were mostly white British donors and more females than males, and clonal diversity was possibly underestimated.

Second-dose groups at about 4 or about 12 weeks were pooled. This receptor was obtained from an adult who received the AZD1222 COVID-19 vaccine. The input for sequencing was peripheral blood, taken 28 days after the second AZD1222 dose. The gene calls are TRBV7-9 and TRBJ1-5; 7 positions match TRBD1. CDR3 in amino acids: CASSSTGTNQPQHF. DNA for the CDR3: TGTGCCAGCAGCTCGACAGGGACAAATCAGCCCCAGCATTTT.